Only a few counts were recorded for the clone carrying this TCR beta chain. Its antigen is not identified. This entry belongs to a study of regulatory T cells in long-lasting Graves disease. Time point of the sample: newly diagnosed GD, antithyroid drugs for less than 3 months. Isolated PBMC RNA provided the starting material for the TCR library. Library construction for TCR beta used iRepertoire HTBI primers and Arm-PCR of CDR3 regions. TCRdb recomputed calls from the multiplex PCR reads with MiXCR, one row per CDR3 protein. The sample shows 400,000 to 500,000 distinct CDR3 sequences, 14% of them seen only once. The CDR3 is 17 residues long. In germline, CDR1 is MNHNS, CDR2 SASEGT. Trimming cost V 5 bases and J 0 bases; bases outside gene matches: 8. Study results and caveats: Preferential use of TRBV28, TRBJ1-2 and TRBJ2-5 was seen in persistent disease.

In addition, the sample was reused for a study of T cells in Graves' hyperthyroidism and ophthalmopathy. That work adds: Ophthalmopathy was predicted by the model a median of about six months ahead of onset.

The TCR originated in a woman between 45 and 65 years old with Graves disease. The material was peripheral blood mononuclear cells (PBMCs), obtained at new diagnosis, from a patient treated with antithyroid drugs. The chain links TRBV6-1 to TRBJ1-2; the match to TRBD1 covers 11 bases. The CDR3 loop is CASSLGQGARTNYGYTF. The DNA of the CDR3 is TGTGCCAGCAGTCTAGGACAGGGGGCACGAACTAACTATGGCTACACCTTC.